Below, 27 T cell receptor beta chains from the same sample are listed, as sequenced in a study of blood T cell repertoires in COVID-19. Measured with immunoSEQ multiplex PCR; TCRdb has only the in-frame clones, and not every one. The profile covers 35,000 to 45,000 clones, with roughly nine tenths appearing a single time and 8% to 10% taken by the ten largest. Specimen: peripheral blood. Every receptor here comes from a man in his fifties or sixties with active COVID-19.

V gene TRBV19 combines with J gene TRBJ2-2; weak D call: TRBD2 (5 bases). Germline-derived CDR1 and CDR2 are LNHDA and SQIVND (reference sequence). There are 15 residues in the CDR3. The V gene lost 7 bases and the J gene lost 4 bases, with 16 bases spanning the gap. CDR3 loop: CASTSRGGGTGELFF. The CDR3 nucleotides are TGTGCCAGTACCTCTCGGGGTGGTGGCACCGGGGAGCTGTTTTTT.

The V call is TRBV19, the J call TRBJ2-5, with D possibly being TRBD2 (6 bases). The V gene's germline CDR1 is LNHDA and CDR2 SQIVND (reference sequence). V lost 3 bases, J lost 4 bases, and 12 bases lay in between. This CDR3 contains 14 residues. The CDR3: CASSIGYGRETQYF. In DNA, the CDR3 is TGTGCCAGTAGTATTGGGTACGGGAGAGAGACCCAGTACTTC. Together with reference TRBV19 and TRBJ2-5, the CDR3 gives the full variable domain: DGGITQSPKYLFRKEGQNVTLSCEQNLNHDAMYWYRQDPGQGLRLIYYSQIVNDFQKGDIAEGYSVSREKKESFPLTVTSAQKNPTAFYLCASSIGYGRETQYFGPGTRLLVL.

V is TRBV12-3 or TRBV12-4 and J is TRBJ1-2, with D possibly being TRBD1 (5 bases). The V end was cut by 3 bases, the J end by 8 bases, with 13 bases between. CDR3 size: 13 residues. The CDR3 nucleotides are TGTGCCAGCAGTTTGCGCGAAGGGGCCGGCTACACCTTC. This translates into CASSLREGAGYTF.

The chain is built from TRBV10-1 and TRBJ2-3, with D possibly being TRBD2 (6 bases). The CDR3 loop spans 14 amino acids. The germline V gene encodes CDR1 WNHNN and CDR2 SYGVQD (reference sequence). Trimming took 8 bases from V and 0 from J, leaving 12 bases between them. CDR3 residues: CASAPGLSTDTQYF. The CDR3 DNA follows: TGCGCCAGCGCTCCGGGACTTAGCACAGATACGCAGTATTTT.

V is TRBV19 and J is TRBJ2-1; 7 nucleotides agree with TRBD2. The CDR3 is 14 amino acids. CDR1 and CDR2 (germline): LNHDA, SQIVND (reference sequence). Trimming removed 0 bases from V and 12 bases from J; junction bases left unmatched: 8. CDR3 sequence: CASSIDRWSGGQFF. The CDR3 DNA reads TGTGCCAGTAGTATAGATCGATGGTCGGGGGGGCAGTTCTTC. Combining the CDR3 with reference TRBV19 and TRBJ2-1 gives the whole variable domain DGGITQSPKYLFRKEGQNVTLSCEQNLNHDAMYWYRQDPGQGLRLIYYSQIVNDFQKGDIAEGYSVSREKKESFPLTVTSAQKNPTAFYLCASSIDRWSGGQFFGPGTRLTVL.

CDR3 amino acids: CASSYTGGDGYTF. The CDR3 bases are TGTGCCAGCAGCTATACGGGTGGCGATGGCTACACCTTC. The chain carries TRBV7-8 and TRBJ1-2; D unclear. V was shortened by 4 bases and J by 6 bases, with 12 bases between the two germline ends. The CDR3 runs to 13 residues. Germline CDR1 and CDR2: SGHVS and FQNEAQ.

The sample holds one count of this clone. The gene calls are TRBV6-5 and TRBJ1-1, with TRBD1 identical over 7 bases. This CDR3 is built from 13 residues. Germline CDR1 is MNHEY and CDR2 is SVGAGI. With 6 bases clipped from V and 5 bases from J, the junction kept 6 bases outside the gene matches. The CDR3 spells CASSRGGETEAFF. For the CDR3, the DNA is TGTGCCAGCAGCAGAGGGGGCGAAACTGAAGCTTTCTTT.

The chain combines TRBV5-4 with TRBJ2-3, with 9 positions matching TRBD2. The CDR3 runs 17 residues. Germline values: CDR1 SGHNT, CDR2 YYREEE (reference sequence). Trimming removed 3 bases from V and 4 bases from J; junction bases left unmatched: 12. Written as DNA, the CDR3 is TGTGCCAGCAGCTCAGCTTCTAGCGGGACTCGGGCAGATACGCAGTATTTT. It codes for CASSSASSGTRADTQYF. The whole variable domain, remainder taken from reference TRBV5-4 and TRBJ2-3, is ETGVTQSPTHLIKTRGQQVTLRCSSQSGHNTVSWYQQALGQGPQFIFQYYREEENGRGNFPPRFSGLQFPNYSSELNVNALELDDSALYLCASSSASSGTRADTQYFGPGTRLTVL.

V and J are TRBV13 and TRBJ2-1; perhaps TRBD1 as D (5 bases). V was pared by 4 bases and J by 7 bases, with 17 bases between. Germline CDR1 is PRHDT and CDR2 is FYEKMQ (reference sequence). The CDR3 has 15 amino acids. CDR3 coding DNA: TGTGCCAGCAGCTCCCCTCAGACAGACCGAAATGAGCAGTTCTTC. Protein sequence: CASSSPQTDRNEQFF. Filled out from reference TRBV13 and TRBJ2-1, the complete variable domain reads AAGVIQSPRHLIKEKRETATLKCYPIPRHDTVYWYQQGPGQDPQFLISFYEKMQSDKGSIPDRFSAQQFSDYHSELNMSSLELGDSALYFCASSSPQTDRNEQFFGPGTRLTVL.

CDR3 sequence: CASSEGVRHEQFF. The DNA of the CDR3 is TGTGCCAGCAGCGAAGGGGTGCGCCATGAGCAGTTCTTC. The chain carries TRBV9 and TRBJ2-1; possibly TRBD1 for D (5 bases). Looked up from germline, CDR1 is SGDLS and CDR2 is YYNGEE. The CDR3 loop spans 13 amino acids. With 3 bases removed from V and 8 bases from J, the gap between germline ends came to 12 bases.

The CDR3 region is CASSLLGGEQPQHF. CDR3 sequence (DNA): TGTGCCAGCAGTTTACTGGGGGGGGAACAGCCCCAGCATTTT. The rearrangement joins TRBV28 to TRBJ1-5, with TRBD1 as a possible D gene (5 bases). The CDR3 loop spans 14 amino acids. The V gene's germline CDR1 is MDHEN and CDR2 SYDVKM. Trimming took 2 bases from V and 7 from J, leaving 12 bases between them. The whole variable domain, remainder taken from reference TRBV28 and TRBJ1-5, is DVKVTQSSRYLVKRTGEKVFLECVQDMDHENMFWYRQDPGLGLRLIYFSYDVKMKEKGDIPEGYSVSREKKERFSLILESASTNQTSMYLCASSLLGGEQPQHFGDGTRLSIL.

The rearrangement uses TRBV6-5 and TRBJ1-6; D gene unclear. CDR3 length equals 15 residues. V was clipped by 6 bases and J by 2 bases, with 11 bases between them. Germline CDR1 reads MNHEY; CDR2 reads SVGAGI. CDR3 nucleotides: TGTGCCAGCAGGGTCGTGGGCGCCTATAATTCACCCCTCCACTTT. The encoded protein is CASRVVGAYNSPLHF.

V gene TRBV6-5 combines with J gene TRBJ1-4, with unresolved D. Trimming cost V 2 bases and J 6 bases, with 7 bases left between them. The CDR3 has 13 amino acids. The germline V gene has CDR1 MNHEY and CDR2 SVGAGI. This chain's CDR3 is CASSYELDEKLFF. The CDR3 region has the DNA TGTGCCAGCAGTTACGAGCTTGATGAAAAACTGTTTTTT.

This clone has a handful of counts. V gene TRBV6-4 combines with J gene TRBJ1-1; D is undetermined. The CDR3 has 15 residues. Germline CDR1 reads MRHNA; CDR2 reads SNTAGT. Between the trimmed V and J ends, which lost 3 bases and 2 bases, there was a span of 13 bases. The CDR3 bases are TGTGCCAGCAGTGAGGAGGGATTTGGAAACACTGAAGCTTTCTTT. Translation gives CASSEEGFGNTEAFF.

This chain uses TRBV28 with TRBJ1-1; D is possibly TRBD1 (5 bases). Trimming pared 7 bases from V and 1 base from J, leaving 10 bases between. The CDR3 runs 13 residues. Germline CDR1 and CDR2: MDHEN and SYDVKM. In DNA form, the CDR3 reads TGTGCCAGCACCCCCGACAGGAACACTGAAGCTTTCTTT. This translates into CASTPDRNTEAFF.

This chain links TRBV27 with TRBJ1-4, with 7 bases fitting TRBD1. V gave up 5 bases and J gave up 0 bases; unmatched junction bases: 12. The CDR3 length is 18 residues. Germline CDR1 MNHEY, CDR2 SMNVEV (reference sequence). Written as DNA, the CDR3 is TGTGCCAGCAGTCCCGGACAGGCGTCCTATGCAACTAATGAAAAACTGTTTTTT. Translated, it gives CASSPGQASYATNEKLFF.

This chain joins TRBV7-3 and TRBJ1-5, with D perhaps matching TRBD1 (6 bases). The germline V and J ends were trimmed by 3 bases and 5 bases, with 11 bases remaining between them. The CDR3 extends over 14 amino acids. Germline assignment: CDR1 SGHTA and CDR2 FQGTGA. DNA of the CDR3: TGTGCCAGCAGCTTTCGAGGGGGTGATCAGCCCCAGCATTTT. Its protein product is CASSFRGGDQPQHF.

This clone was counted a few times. CDR3 sequence (DNA): TGTGCCAGCAGCTTAGATGCGGGAGTGGCAGATACGCAGTATTTT. The encoded protein is CASSLDAGVADTQYF. The V and J genes are TRBV7-6 and TRBJ2-3; 7 nucleotides align to TRBD2. V gave up 1 base and J gave up 4 bases; unmatched junction bases: 5. This CDR3 spans 15 amino acids. Germline CDR1 and CDR2: SGHVS and FNYEAQ.

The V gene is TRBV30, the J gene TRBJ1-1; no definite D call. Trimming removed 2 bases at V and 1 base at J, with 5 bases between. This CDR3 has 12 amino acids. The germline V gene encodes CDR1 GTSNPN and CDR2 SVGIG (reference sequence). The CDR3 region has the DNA TGTGCCTGGAGTAACGGGAACACTGAAGCTTTCTTT. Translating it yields CAWSNGNTEAFF.

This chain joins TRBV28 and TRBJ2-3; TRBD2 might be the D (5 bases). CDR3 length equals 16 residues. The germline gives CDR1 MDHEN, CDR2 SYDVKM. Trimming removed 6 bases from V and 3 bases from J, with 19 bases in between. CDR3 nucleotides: TGTGCCAGCAGCCCCCCCGGGGTGGTGGGGACAGATACGCAGTATTTT. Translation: CASSPPGVVGTDTQYF.

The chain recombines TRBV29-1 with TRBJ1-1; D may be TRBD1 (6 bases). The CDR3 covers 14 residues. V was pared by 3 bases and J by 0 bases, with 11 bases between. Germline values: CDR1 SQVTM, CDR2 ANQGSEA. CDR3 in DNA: TGCAGCGTTGATCATCGGGACATGAACACTGAAGCTTTCTTT. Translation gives CSVDHRDMNTEAFF.

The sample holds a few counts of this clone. The CDR3 region has the DNA TGCGCCAGCAGCTTGAACGGACAGGGGCTTACCGAGCAGTACTTC. Protein product: CASSLNGQGLTEQYF. The rearrangement uses TRBV5-1 and TRBJ2-7; 9 positions match TRBD1. The CDR3 consists of 15 residues. CDR1 and CDR2 (germline): SGHRS, YFSETQ. With V trimmed by 1 base and J by 6 bases, 8 bases remained unmatched. The full variable domain, rest sourced from reference TRBV5-1 and TRBJ2-7, is KAGVTQTPRYLIKTRGQQVTLSCSPISGHRSVSWYQQTPGQGLQFLFEYFSETQRNKGNFPGRFSGRQFSNSRSEMNVSTLELGDSALYLCASSLNGQGLTEQYFGPGTRLTVT.

The CDR3 bases are TGTGCCACCAGTGATTTTCGGAGTGAGACCCAGTACTTC. Amino acids: CATSDFRSETQYF. The chain recombines TRBV24-1 with TRBJ2-5; no definite D call. Per germline, CDR1 KGHDR and CDR2 SFDVKD. V dropped 1 base and J dropped 5 bases, with 7 bases sitting between them. The CDR3 sequence is 13 residues long.

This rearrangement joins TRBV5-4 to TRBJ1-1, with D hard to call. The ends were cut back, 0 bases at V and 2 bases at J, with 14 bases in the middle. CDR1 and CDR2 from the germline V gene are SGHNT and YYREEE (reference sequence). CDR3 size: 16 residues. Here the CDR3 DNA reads TGTGCCAGCAGCTTGGCGCGGGTCCGGGAAAACACTGAAGCTTTCTTT. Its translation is CASSLARVRENTEAFF.

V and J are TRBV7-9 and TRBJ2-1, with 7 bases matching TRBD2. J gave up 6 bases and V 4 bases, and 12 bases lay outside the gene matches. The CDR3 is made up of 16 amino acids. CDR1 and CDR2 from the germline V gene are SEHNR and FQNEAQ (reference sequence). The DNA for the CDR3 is TGTGCCAGCAGCTCCCCGGCGGGAGCGGACACCAATGAGCAGTTCTTC. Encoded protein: CASSSPAGADTNEQFF.

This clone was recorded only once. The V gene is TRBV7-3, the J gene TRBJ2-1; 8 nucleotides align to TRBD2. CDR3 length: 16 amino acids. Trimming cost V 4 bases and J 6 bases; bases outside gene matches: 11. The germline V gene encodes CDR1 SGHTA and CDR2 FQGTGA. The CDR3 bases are TGTGCCAGCAGCTCTGAATCGGGAGGGCGATTCAATGAGCAGTTCTTC. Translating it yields CASSSESGGRFNEQFF.

CDR3 region: CASSQESQQGAAYEQYF. The CDR3 region has the DNA TGTGCCAGCAGCCAAGAAAGTCAACAGGGGGCTGCCTACGAGCAGTACTTC. V gene TRBV3-1 (or the pseudogene TRBV3-2) combines with J gene TRBJ2-7; 9 bases agree with TRBD1. Germline values: CDR1 LGHDT, CDR2 YNNKEL (reference sequence). The J segment lost 2 bases and the V segment lost 0 bases, leaving 8 bases of the junction unmatched. This CDR3 spans 17 amino acids.